This TCR beta chain was sequenced for a study of T cells in Graves' hyperthyroidism and ophthalmopathy. Background on the study: Peripheral blood was acquired at first diagnosis, ahead of any therapy whatsoever.

Turning to this clonotype: Its antigen is not known.

Whole-study findings and limits: The model identified upcoming ophthalmopathy a median around 7.1 months ahead of onset. Blood samples included most of the expanded thyroid clonotypes exceeding 0.001.

J was trimmed by 2 bases and V by 0 bases; bases with no gene match: 7. CDR3 size: 18 residues. Germline V gene lookup returns CDR1 LGHDT and CDR2 YNNKEL (reference sequence). TCR beta CDR3 sequences were amplified from RNA transcripts. Researchers ran a first-round RT-PCR on the TCR CDR3 using the HTBI primer set. TCRdb re-analysed the multiplex PCR reads in MiXCR, keeping a single row per CDR3 protein. The sample records over 450,000 distinct CDR3 sequences, approximately 15% being singletons. Used for diagnoses were clinical symptoms, serum thyroxine and TRAb, thyroid ultrasound and orbital computed tomography.

The source of this sequence is a young woman with Graves' hyperthyroidism. This chain uses TRBV3-1 with TRBJ2-1; 10 bases agree with TRBD2. The sample was blood. The CDR3 spells CASSQEQSSGRAYNEQFF. The CDR3, as DNA: TGTGCCAGCAGCCAAGAACAGTCGAGCGGGAGGGCCTACAATGAGCAGTTCTTC.